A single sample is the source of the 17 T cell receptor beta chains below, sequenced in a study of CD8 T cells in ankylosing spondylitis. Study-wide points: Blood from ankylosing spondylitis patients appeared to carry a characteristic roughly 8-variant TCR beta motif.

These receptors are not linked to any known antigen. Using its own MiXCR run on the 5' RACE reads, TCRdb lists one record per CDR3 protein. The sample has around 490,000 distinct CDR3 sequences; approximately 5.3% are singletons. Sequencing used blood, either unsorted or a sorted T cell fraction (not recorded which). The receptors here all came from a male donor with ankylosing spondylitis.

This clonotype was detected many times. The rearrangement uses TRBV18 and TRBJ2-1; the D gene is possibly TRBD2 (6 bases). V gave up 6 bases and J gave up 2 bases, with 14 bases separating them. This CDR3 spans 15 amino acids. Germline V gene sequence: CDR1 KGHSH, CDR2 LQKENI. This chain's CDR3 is CASSSTSSPYNEQFF. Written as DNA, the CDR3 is TGTGCCAGCTCGTCAACTAGCTCTCCCTACAATGAGCAGTTCTTC.

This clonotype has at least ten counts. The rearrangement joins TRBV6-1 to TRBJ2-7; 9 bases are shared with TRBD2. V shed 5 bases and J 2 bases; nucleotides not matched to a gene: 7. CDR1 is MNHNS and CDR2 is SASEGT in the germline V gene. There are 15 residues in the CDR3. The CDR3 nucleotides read TGTGCCAGCAGTCGGGGGCTAGCGGGGACCTACGAGCAGTACTTC. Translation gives CASSRGLAGTYEQYF.

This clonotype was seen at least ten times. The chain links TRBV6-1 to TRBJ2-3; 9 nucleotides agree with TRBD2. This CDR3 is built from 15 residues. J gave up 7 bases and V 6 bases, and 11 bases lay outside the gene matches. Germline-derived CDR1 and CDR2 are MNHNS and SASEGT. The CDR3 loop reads CASSENPGLAYTQYF. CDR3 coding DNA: TGTGCCAGCAGCGAGAACCCGGGACTAGCTTATACGCAGTATTTT.

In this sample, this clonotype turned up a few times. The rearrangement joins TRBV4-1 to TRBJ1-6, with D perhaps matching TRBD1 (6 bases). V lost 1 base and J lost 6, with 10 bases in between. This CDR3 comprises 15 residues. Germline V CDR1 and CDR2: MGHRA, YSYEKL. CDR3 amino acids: CASSQVTGTNSPLHF. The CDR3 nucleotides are TGCGCCAGCAGCCAAGTGACAGGAACTAATTCACCCCTCCACTTT.

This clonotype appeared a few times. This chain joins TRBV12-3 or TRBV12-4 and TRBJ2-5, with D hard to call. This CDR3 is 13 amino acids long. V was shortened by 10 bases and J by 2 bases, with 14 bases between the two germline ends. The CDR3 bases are TGTGCCAACAGCCTCAGAAGGCAAGAGACCCAGTACTTC. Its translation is CANSLRRQETQYF.

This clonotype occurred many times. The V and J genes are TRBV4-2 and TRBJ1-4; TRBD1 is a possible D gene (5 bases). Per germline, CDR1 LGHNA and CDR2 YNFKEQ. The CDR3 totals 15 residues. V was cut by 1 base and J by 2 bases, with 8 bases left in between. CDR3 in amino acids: CASSQGQSTNEKLFF. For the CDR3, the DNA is TGTGCCAGCAGCCAAGGACAGTCGACTAATGAAAAACTGTTTTTT.

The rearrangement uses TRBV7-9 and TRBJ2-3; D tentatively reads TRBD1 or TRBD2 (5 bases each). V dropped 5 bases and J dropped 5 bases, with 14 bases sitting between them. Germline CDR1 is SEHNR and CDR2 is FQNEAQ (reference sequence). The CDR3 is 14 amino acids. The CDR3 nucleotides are TGTGCCAGCAGCCTAAGGGACGCTTTAGATACGCAGTATTTT. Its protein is CASSLRDALDTQYF.

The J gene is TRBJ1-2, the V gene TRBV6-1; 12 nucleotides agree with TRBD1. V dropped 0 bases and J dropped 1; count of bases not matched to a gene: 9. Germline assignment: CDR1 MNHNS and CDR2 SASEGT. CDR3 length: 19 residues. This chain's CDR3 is CASSEAPGDRGLGNYGYTF. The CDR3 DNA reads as TGTGCCAGCAGTGAAGCCCCCGGGGACAGGGGGCTTGGTAACTATGGCTACACCTTC.

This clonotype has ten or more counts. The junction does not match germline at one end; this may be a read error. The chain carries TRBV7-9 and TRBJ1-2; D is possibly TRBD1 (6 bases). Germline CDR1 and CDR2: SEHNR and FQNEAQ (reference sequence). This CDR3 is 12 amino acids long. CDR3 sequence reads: CACSPHRDGYTF. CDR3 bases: TGTGCCTGCAGCCCACACAGGGATGGCTACACCTTC.

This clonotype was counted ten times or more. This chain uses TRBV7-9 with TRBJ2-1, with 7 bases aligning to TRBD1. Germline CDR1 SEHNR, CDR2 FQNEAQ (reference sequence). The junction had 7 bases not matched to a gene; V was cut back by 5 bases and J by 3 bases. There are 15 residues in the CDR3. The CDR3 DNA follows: TGTGCCAGCAGCCCCCCGGGACAGATCTACAATGAGCAGTTCTTC. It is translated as CASSPPGQIYNEQFF.

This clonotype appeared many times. This chain's CDR3 is CASSLLAGPSYEQYF. The CDR3, as DNA: TGTGCCAGCAGCCTCCTGGCGGGGCCCTCCTACGAGCAGTACTTC. The genes are TRBV6-2 or TRBV6-3 and TRBJ2-7, with D possibly being TRBD2 (6 bases). The CDR3 length is 15 residues. The V end lost 6 bases, the J end lost 0 bases, and 15 bases lay between the germline ends. CDR1 is MNHEY and CDR2 is SVGEGT in the germline V gene.

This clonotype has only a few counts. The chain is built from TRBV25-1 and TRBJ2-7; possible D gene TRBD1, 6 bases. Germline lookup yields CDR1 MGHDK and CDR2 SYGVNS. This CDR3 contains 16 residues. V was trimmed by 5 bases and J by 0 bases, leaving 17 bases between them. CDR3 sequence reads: CASSFGIRGTSYEQYF. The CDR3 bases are TGTGCCAGCAGTTTTGGTATCAGGGGAACCTCCTACGAGCAGTACTTC.

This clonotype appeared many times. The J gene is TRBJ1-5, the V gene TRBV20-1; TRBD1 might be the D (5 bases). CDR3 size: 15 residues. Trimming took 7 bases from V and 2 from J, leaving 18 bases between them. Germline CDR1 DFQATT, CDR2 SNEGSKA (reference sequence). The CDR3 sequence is CSVRGGNTGNQPQHF. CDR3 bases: TGCAGTGTTCGGGGGGGGAATACGGGCAATCAGCCCCAGCATTTT.

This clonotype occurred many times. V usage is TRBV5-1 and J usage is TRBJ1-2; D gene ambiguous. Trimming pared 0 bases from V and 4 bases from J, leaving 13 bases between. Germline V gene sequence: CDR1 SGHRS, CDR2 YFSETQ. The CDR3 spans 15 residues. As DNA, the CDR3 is TGCGCCAGCAGCTTGGGTCGACGACAAACCTATGGCTACACCTTC. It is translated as CASSLGRRQTYGYTF.

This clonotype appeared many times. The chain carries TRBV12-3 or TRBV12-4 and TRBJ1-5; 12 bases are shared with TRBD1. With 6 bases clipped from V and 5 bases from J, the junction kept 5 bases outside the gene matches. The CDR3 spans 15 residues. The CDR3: CASRRGTGGDQPQHF. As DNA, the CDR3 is TGTGCCAGCAGAAGAGGGACAGGGGGCGATCAGCCCCAGCATTTT.

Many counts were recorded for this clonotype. CDR3 region: CASWDLAGTDTQYF. The CDR3 DNA reads as TGCGCCAGCTGGGACCTTGCCGGGACAGATACGCAGTATTTT. The rearrangement uses TRBV5-1 and TRBJ2-3; perhaps D is TRBD1 or TRBD2 (5 bases each). V was shortened by 7 bases and J by 3 bases, with 15 bases between the two germline ends. Germline V gene sequence: CDR1 SGHRS, CDR2 YFSETQ. The CDR3 length is 14 residues.

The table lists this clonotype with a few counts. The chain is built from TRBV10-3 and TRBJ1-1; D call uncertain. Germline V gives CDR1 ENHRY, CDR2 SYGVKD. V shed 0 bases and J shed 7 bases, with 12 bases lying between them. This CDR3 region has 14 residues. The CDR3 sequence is CAISESGLKGEAFF. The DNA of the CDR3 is TGTGCCATCAGTGAGTCAGGGCTAAAGGGTGAAGCTTTCTTT.